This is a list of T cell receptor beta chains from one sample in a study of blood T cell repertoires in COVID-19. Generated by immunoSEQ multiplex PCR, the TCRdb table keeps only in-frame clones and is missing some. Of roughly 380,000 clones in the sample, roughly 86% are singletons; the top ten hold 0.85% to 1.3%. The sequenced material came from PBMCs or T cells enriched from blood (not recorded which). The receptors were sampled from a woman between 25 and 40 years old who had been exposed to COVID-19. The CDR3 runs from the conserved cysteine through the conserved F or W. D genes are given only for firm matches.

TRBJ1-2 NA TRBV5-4 CASSLVVDRFYGYTF
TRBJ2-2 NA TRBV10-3 CAISDGEPTGELFF
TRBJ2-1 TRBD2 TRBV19 CASSSSGRTSYNEQFF
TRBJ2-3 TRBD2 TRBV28 CASSFGLLLAGDTDTQYF
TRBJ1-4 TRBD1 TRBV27 CASSFQGQGATNEKLFF
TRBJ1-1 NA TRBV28 CASSIRGSAFF
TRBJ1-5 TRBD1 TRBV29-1 CSVGTGNQPQHF
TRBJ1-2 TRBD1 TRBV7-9 CASSLGTGYGYTF
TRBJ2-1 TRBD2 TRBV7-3 CASSDSTSGSNEQFF
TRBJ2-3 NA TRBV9 CASSVSPAAEQYF
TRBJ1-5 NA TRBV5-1 CASSLGPADIAYQPQHF
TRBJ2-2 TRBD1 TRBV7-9 CASSLSTGVGELFF
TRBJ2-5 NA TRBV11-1 CASSHRAAIRQETQYF
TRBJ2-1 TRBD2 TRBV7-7 CASSSGLAGGGNEQFF
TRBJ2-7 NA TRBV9 CATTGGDSSYEQYF
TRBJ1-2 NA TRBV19 CASSIDGNYGYTF
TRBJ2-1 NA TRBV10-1 CASSGPQGSEQFF
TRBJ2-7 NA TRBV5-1 CASSLVSGVYEQYF
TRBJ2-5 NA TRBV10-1 CASSETTGYRQETQYF
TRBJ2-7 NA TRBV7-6 CASSLAASYEQYF
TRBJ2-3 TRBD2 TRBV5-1 CASSIAGATDTQYF
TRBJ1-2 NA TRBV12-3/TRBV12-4 CASSLVGGYGYTF
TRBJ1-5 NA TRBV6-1 CASSEATGIFNQPQHF
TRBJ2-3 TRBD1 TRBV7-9 CASSPGQGDKGASTDTQYF
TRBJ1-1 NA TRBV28 CASSLSQENTEAFF
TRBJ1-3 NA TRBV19 CASSIMQGSGNTIYF
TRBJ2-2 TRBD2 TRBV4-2 CASSQHGTSGIANTGELFF
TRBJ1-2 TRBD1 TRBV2 CASSEGQTLNYGYTF